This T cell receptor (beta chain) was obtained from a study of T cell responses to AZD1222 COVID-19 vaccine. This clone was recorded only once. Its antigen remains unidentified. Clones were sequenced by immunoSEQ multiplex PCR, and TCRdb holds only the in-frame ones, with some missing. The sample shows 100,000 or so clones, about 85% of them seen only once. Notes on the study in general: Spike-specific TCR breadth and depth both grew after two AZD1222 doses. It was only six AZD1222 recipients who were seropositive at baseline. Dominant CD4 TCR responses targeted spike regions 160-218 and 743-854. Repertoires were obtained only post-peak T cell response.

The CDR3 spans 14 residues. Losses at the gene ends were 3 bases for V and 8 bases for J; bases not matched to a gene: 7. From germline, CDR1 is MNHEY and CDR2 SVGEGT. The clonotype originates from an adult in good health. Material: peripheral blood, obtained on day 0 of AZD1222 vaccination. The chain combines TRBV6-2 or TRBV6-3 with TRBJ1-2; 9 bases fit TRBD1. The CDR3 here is CASSYNRGLNGYTF. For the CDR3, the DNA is TGTGCCAGCAGTTATAACAGGGGGCTCAACGGCTACACCTTC.